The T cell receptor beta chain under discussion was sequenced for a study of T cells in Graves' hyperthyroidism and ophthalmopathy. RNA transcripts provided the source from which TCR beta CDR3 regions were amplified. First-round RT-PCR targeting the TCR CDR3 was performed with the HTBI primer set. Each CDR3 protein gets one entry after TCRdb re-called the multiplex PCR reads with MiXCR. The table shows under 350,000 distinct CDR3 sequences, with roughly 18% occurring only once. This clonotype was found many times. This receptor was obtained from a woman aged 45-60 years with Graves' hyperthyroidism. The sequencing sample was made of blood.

The CDR3 DNA is TGCAGTGCCGAAGGGACTAGCGGGAGGGGCAGATACAATGAGCAGTTCTTC. As protein: CSAEGTSGRGRYNEQFF. The chain recombines TRBV20-1 with TRBJ2-1; TRBD2 agrees at 16 bases. The CDR3 contains 17 residues. Germline loops: CDR1 DFQATT, CDR2 SNEGSKA (reference sequence). V lost 6 bases, J lost 4 bases, and 9 bases stayed unmatched.